This T cell receptor beta chain was obtained from a study of neoadjuvant anti-PD-1 for oral cavity cancer. This table comes from immunoSEQ multiplex PCR, and its TCRdb copy is limited to in-frame clones, with some not included. This table has under 8,000 clones, roughly 79% appearing once. The CDR3 covers 15 residues. Germline assignment: CDR1 MNHEY and CDR2 SMNVEV (reference sequence). The germline V and J ends were trimmed by 5 bases and 2 bases, with 10 bases remaining between them. This rearrangement joins TRBV27 to TRBJ2-6; D gene uncertain. The material was PBMCs, obtained before nivolumab (anti-PD-1) treatment. The receptor was derived from a person between 40 and 79 years old with oral cavity squamous cell carcinoma. CDR3 region: CASSPQTPGANVLTF. In DNA form, the CDR3 reads TGTGCCAGCAGTCCTCAAACCCCTGGGGCCAACGTCCTGACTTTC.